The clone carrying this T cell receptor (beta chain) has only one observation. Its antigen is currently unknown. A much larger clone differs from this one at a single base, so this may be a read error. The entry originates in a study of T cell repertoires in cytomegalovirus infection. TCRdb re-called the reads through MiXCR, storing one row per CDR3 protein. Here the sample spans approximately 990,000 distinct CDR3 sequences, 30% to 40% being singletons. The starting material was cultured CD8+ T cells from PBMCs, obtained from culture after CMV antigen stimulation. The clonotype comes from a human donor in good health (CMV status not recorded). Some clones in this sample may be carry-over from other donors' samples.

CDR3 amino acids: CASRLKALSTEAFF. CDR3 DNA sequence: TGTGCCAGCAGATTAAAGGCTTTATCCACTGAAGCTTTCTTT. The chain employs TRBV7-8 and TRBJ1-1; D uncertain. Germline lookup yields CDR1 SGHVS and CDR2 FQNEAQ. This CDR3 is built from 14 residues. V dropped 6 bases and J dropped 4 bases, with 15 bases sitting between them.